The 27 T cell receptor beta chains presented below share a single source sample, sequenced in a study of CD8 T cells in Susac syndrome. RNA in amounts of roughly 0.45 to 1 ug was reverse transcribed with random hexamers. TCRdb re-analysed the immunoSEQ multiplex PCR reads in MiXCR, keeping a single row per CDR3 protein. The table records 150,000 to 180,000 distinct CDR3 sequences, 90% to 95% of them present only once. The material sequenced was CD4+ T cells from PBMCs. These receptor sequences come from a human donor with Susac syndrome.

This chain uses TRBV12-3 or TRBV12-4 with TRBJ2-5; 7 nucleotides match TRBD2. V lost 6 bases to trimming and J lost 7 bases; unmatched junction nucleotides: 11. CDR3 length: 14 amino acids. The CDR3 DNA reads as TGTGCCAGCAGCCCCCGGAGCTCGGGGGGGACCCAGTACTTC. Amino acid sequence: CASSPRSSGGTQYF.

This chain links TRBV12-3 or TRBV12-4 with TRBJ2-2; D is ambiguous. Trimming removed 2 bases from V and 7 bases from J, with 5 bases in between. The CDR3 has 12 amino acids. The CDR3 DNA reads TGTGCCAGCAGTTTATCTGGCGGGGAGCTGTTTTTT. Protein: CASSLSGGELFF.

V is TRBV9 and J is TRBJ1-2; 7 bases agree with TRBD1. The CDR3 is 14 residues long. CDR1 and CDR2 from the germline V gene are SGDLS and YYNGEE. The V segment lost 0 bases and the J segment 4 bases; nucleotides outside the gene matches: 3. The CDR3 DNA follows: TGTGCCAGCAGCGTAGATCAGGGGGGCTATGGCTACACCTTC. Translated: CASSVDQGGYGYTF.

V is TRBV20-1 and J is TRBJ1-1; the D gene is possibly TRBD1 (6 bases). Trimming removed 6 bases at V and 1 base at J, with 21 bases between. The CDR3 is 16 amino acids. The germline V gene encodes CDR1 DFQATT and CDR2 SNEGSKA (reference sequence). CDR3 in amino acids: CSAGRQGRRRNTEAFF. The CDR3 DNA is TGCAGTGCCGGGAGGCAGGGGCGTCGAAGGAACACTGAAGCTTTCTTT.

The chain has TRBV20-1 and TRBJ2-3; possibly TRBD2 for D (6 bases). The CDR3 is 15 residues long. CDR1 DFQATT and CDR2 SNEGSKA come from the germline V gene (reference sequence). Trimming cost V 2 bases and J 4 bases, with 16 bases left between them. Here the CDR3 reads CSARPRGGVADTQYF. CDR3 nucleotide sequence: TGCAGTGCTAGACCCCGGGGCGGGGTGGCAGATACGCAGTATTTT.

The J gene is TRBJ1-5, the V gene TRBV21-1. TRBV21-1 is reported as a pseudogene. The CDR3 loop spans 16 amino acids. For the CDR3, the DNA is TGTGCCAGCAGCGCCCCCCAGGTGAGGGCCTATCAGCCCCAGCATTTT. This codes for CASSAPQVRAYQPQHF.

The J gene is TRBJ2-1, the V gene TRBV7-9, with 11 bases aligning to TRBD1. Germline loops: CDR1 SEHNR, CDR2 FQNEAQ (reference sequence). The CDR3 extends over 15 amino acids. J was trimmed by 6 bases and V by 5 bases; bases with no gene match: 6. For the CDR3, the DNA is TGTGCCAGCAGCCTCCCGGGACAGGGGGTCAATGAGCAGTTCTTC. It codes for CASSLPGQGVNEQFF.

As DNA, the CDR3 is TGCAGCGTTGACGGGACACCTAACACTGAAGCTTTCTTT. This translates into CSVDGTPNTEAFF. This chain connects TRBV29-1 to TRBJ1-1; perhaps TRBD1 as D (6 bases). Germline V gives CDR1 SQVTM, CDR2 ANQGSEA. Trimming left V 3 bases short and J 2 bases short, with 10 bases between. The CDR3 sequence is 13 residues long. Drawing the rest from reference TRBV29-1 and TRBJ1-1, the complete variable domain is SAVISQKPSRDICQRGTSLTIQCQVDSQVTMMFWYRQQPGQSLTLIATANQGSEATYESGFVIDKFPISRPNLTFSTLTVSNMSPEDSSIYLCSVDGTPNTEAFFGQGTRLTVV.

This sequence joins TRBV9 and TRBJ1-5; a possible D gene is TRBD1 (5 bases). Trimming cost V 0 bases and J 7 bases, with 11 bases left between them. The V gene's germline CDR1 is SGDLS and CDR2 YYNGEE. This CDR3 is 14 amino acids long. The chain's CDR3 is CASSVAGSGQPQHF. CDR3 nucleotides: TGTGCCAGCAGCGTAGCAGGGTCAGGGCAGCCCCAGCATTTT. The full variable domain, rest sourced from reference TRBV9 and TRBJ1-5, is DSGVTQTPKHLITATGQRVTLRCSPRSGDLSVYWYQQSLDQGLQFLIQYYNGEERAKGNILERFSAQQFPDLHSELNLSSLELGDSALYFCASSVAGSGQPQHFGDGTRLSIL.

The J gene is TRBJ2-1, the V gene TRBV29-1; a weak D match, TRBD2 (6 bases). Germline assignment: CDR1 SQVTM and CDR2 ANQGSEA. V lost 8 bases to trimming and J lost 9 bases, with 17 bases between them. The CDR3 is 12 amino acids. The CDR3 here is CSQSWGVGEQFF. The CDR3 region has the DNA TGCAGCCAATCTTGGGGGGTGGGTGAGCAGTTCTTC.

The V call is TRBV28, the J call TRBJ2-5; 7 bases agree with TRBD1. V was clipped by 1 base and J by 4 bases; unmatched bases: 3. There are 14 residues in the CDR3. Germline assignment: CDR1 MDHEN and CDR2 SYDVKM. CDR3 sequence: CASSLSGQVETQYF. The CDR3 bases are TGTGCCAGCAGTTTATCCGGACAGGTAGAGACCCAGTACTTC.

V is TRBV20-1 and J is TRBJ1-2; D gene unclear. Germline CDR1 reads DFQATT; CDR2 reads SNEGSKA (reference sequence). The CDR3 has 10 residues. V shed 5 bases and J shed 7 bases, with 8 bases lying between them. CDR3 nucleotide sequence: TGCAGTGCTGGTCGGCTTGGCTACACCTTC. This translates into CSAGRLGYTF.

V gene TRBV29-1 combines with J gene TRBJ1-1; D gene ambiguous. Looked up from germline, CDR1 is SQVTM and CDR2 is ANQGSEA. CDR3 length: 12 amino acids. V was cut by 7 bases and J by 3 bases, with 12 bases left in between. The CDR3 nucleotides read TGCAGCGGAGAGGTAGCAGACACTGAAGCTTTCTTT. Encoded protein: CSGEVADTEAFF.

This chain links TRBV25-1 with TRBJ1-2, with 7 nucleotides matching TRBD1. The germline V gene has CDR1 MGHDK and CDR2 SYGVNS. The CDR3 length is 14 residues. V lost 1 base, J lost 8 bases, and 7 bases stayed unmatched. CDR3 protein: CASSEWGQIRGYTF. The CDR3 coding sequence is TGTGCCAGCAGTGAATGGGGACAGATTCGCGGCTACACCTTC.

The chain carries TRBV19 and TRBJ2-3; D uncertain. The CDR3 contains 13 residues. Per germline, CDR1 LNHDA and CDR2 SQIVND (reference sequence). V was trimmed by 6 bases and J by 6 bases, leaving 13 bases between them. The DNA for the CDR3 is TGTGCCAGTAGCCTAGGAGCCCCGGATACGCAGTATTTT. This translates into CASSLGAPDTQYF.

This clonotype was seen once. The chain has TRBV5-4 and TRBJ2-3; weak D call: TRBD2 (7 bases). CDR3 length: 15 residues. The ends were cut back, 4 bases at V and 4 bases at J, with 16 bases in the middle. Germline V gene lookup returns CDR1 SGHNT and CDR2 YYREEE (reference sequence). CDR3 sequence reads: CASSAEGGASDTQYF. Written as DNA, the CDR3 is TGTGCCAGCAGCGCGGAGGGGGGGGCCTCAGATACGCAGTATTTT.

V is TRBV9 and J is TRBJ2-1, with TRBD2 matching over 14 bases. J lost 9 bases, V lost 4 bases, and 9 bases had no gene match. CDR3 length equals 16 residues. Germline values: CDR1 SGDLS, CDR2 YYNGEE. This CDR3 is CASSKGLAGDGTEQFF. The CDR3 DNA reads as TGTGCCAGCAGCAAGGGACTAGCGGGAGACGGGACTGAGCAGTTCTTC.

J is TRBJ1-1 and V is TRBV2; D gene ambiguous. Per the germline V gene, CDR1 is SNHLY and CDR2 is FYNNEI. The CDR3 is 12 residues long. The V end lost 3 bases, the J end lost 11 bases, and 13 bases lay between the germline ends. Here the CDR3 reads CASSDRGQRAFF. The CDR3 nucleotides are TGTGCCAGCAGTGATCGAGGCCAGAGGGCTTTCTTT.

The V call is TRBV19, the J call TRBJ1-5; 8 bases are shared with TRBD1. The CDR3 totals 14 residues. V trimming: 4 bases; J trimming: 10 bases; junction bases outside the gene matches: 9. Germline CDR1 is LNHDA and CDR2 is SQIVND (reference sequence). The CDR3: CASSTGTGSRPQHF. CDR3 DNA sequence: TGTGCCAGTAGTACCGGGACAGGCAGTCGCCCCCAGCATTTT.

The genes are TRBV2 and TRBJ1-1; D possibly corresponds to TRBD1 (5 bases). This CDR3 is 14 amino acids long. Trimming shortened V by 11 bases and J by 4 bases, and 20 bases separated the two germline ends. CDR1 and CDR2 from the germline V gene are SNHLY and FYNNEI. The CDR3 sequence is CAGDISGVGTEAFF. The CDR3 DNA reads TGTGCCGGGGATATCTCGGGGGTGGGCACTGAAGCTTTCTTT.

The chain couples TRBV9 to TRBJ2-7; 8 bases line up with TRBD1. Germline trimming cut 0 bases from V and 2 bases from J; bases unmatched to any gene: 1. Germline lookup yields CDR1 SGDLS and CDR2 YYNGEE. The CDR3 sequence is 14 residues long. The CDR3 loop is CASSVGQGPYEQYF. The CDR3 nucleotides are TGTGCCAGCAGCGTAGGACAGGGGCCCTACGAGCAGTACTTC. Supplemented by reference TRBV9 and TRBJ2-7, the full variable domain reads DSGVTQTPKHLITATGQRVTLRCSPRSGDLSVYWYQQSLDQGLQFLIQYYNGEERAKGNILERFSAQQFPDLHSELNLSSLELGDSALYFCASSVGQGPYEQYFGPGTRLTVT.

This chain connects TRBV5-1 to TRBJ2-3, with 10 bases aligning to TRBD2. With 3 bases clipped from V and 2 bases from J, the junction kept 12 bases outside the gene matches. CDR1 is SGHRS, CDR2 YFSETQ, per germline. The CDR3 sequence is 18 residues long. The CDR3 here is CASSSGLSGGKYTDTQYF. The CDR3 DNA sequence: TGCGCCAGCAGCTCTGGCCTTAGCGGGGGGAAATACACAGATACGCAGTATTTT. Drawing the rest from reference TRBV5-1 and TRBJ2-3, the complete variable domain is KAGVTQTPRYLIKTRGQQVTLSCSPISGHRSVSWYQQTPGQGLQFLFEYFSETQRNKGNFPGRFSGRQFSNSRSEMNVSTLELGDSALYLCASSSGLSGGKYTDTQYFGPGTRLTVL.

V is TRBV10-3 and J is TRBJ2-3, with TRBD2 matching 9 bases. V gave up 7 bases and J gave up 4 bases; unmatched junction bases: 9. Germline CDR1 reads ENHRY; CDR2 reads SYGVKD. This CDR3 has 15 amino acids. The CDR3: CAINPGAGGPDTQYF. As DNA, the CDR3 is TGTGCCATCAACCCTGGGGCGGGGGGGCCAGATACGCAGTATTTT.

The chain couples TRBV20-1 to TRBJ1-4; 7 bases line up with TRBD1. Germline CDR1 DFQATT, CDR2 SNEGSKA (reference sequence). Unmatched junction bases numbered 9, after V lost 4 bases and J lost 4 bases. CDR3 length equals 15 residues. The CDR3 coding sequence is TGCAGTGCTAAACCTCGACAGGGATATAATGAAAAACTGTTTTTT. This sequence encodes CSAKPRQGYNEKLFF.

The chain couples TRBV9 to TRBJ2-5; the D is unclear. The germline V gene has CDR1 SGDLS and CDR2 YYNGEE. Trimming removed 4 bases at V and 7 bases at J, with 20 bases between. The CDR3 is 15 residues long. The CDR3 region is CASSIAPPGRMTQYF. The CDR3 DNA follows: TGTGCCAGCAGCATTGCCCCCCCGGGCCGCATGACCCAGTACTTC.

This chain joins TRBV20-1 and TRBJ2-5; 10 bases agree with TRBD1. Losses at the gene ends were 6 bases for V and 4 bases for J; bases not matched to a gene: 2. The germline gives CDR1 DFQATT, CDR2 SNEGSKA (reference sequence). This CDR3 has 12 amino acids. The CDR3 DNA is TGCAGTGCGAGACAGGGGGCAGAGACCCAGTACTTC. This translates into CSARQGAETQYF.

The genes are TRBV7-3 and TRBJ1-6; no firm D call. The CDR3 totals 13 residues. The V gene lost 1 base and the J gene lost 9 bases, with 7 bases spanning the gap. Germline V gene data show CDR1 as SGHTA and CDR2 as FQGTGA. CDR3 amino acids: CASSLIRGSPLHF. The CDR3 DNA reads TGTGCCAGCAGCTTAATAAGAGGTTCACCCCTCCACTTT.